A selection of T cell receptor beta chains follows, all from one sample in a study of T cell responses to AZD1222 COVID-19 vaccine. Assay: immunoSEQ multiplex PCR; the TCRdb copy retains only in-frame clones and omits some. The repertoire holds about 190,000 clones, with around 86% as singletons. The sequenced sample was peripheral blood, obtained on day 0 of MenACWY control vaccination. These receptors originate from an adult in good health. CDR3s include the opening cysteine and the closing phenylalanine or tryptophan. D genes are given only for firm matches. Size is omitted from some rows. Given values are once, few, many or a class for expanded clones.

abundance	j_gene	d_gene	v_gene	CDR3aa	CDR3nt
once	TRBJ1-3	NA	TRBV21-1	CASSSQGAHGNTIYF	TGTGCCAGCAGCAGCCAGGGGGCCCATGGAAACACCATATATTTT
NA	TRBJ2-6	NA	TRBV7-2	CASSLSTGPASGANVLTF	TGTGCCAGCAGCTTATCAACAGGCCCAGCCTCTGGGGCCAACGTCCTGACTTTC
NA	TRBJ2-6	NA	TRBV6-2/TRBV6-3	CASSYLAPGPISGANVLTF	TGTGCCAGCAGTTACCTCGCCCCGGGACCAATCTCTGGGGCCAACGTCCTGACTTTC
NA	TRBJ2-1	TRBD2	TRBV5-4	CASSGRLSGMSSYNEQFF	TGTGCCAGCAGCGGAAGACTTAGCGGGATGAGCTCCTACAATGAGCAGTTCTTC
NA	TRBJ1-2	NA	TRBV25-1	CASSEWGARGQGYTF	TGTGCCAGCAGTGAATGGGGAGCCCGGGGGCAAGGCTACACCTTC
NA	TRBJ1-6	NA	TRBV19	CASRSPGIDNSPLHF	TGTGCCAGTAGATCCCCCGGGATCGATAATTCACCCCTCCACTTT
NA	TRBJ2-7	NA	TRBV21-1	CASSKMCYEQYF	TGTGCCAGCAGCAAGATGTGCTACGAGCAGTACTTC
NA	TRBJ2-5	TRBD2	TRBV5-5	CASSLAFGGQETQYF	TGTGCCAGCAGCTTGGCCTTCGGGGGGCAAGAGACCCAGTACTTC
NA	TRBJ2-6	NA	TRBV18	CASRGGSGANVLTF	TGTGCCAGCCGAGGAGGGTCTGGGGCCAACGTCCTGACTTTC
NA	TRBJ1-2	NA	TRBV7-2	CASSPRQINYGYTF	TGTGCCAGCAGCCCTCGACAGATTAACTATGGCTACACCTTC
once	TRBJ2-7	TRBD1	TRBV5-8	CASSSWRQGEYF	TGTGCCAGCAGCTCCTGGAGGCAGGGGGAGTACTTC
NA	TRBJ2-1	NA	TRBV4-3	CASSQEGRIDEQFF	TGCGCCAGCAGCCAAGAGGGCAGAATTGATGAGCAGTTCTTC
once	TRBJ2-7	NA	TRBV6-2/TRBV6-3	CASSYVGSYEQYF	TGTGCCAGCAGTTACGTCGGAAGCTACGAGCAGTACTTC
NA	TRBJ1-6	TRBD1	TRBV2	CASSGAGGNSPLHF	TGTGCCAGCAGTGGGGCAGGGGGTAATTCACCCCTCCACTTT
NA	TRBJ2-5	NA	TRBV19	CASSGSGETQYF	TGTGCCAGCTCAGGGTCCGGAGAGACCCAGTACTTC
NA	TRBJ2-2	NA	TRBV9	CASSSQGTGELFF	TGTGCCAGCAGCTCCCAGGGTACCGGGGAGCTGTTTTTT
NA	TRBJ1-1	TRBD1	TRBV6-4	CASSLDRGYEAFF	TGTGCCAGCAGCTTGGACAGGGGCTATGAAGCTTTCTTT
NA	TRBJ2-5	TRBD2	TRBV2	CASSSASGGAETQYF	TGTGCCAGCAGTTCGGCTAGCGGGGGGGCGGAGACCCAGTACTTC
NA	TRBJ1-1	TRBD1	TRBV28	CASSARTGAPEAFF	TGTGCCAGCAGTGCACGAACAGGGGCCCCTGAAGCTTTCTTT
NA	TRBJ2-7	TRBD1	TRBV18	CASSQSGGWEQYF	TGTGCCAGCTCACAATCAGGGGGATGGGAGCAGTACTTC
few	TRBJ2-1	TRBD2	TRBV6-5	CASSYLAGASNEQFF	TGTGCCAGCAGTTACCTAGCGGGAGCTTCCAATGAGCAGTTCTTC
NA	TRBJ1-4	NA	TRBV9	CASSVVASGEKLFF	TGTGCCAGCAGCGTAGTGGCATCGGGTGAAAAACTGTTTTTT
NA	TRBJ2-2	NA	TRBV5-4	CASSLGNTGELFF	TGTGCCAGCAGCTTGGGGAACACCGGGGAGCTGTTTTTT
once	TRBJ1-5	NA	TRBV6-5	CASSTNGVTQHF	TGTGCCAGCAGTACCAATGGCGTGACCCAGCATTTT
NA	TRBJ1-1	TRBD1	TRBV6-5	CASSYSTGAVNTEAFF	TGTGCCAGCAGTTACTCGACAGGGGCCGTGAACACTGAAGCTTTCTTT
NA	TRBJ2-3	TRBD1	TRBV5-1	CASSTAGGRGHFSYSDTQYF	TGCGCCAGCTCTACAGCAGGGGGCAGGGGGCATTTCAGTTATTCAGATACGCAGTATTTT